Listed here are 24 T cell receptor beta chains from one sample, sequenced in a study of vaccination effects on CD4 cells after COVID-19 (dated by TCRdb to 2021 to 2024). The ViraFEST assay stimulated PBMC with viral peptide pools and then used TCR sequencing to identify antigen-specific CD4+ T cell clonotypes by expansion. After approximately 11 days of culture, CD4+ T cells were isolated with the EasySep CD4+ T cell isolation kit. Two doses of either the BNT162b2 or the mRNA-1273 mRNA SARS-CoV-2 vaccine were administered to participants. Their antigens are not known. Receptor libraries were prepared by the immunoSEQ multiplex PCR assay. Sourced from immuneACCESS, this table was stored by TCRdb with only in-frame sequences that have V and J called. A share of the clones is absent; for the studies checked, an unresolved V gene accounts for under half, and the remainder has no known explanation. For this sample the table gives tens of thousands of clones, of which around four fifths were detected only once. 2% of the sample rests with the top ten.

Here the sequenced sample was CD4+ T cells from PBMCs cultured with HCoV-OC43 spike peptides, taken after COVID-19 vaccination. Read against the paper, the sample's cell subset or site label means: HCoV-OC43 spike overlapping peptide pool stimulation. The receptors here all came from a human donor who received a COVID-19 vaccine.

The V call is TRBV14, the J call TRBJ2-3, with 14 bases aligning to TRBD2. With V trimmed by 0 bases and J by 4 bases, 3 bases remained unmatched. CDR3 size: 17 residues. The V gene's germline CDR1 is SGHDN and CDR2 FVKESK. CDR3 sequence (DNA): TGTGCCAGCAGCCAAGAAGGACTAGCGGGGGGAGCAGATACGCAGTATTTT. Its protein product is CASSQEGLAGGADTQYF.

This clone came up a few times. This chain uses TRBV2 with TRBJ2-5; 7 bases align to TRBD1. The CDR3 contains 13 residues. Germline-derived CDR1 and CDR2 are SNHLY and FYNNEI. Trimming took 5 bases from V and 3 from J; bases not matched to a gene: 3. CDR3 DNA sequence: TGTGCCAGCAGTCTTGACAGGGAAGAGACCCAGTACTTC. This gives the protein CASSLDREETQYF.

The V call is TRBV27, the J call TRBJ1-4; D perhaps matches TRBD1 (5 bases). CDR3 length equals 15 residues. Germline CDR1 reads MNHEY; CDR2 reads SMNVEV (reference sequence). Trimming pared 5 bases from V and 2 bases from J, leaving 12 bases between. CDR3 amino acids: CASSAQGLTNEKLFF. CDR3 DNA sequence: TGTGCCAGCAGTGCGCAGGGTTTGACTAATGAAAAACTGTTTTTT.

CDR3 coding DNA: TGCGCCAGCAGTGAGGGCCGTTTAGCCAAAAACATTCAGTACTTC. Translated: CASSEGRLAKNIQYF. The rearrangement joins TRBV10-2 to TRBJ2-4; D ambiguous. Germline assignment: CDR1 WSHSY and CDR2 SAAADI. Trimming cost V 2 bases and J 0 bases, with 8 bases left between them. The length of the CDR3 is 15 residues.

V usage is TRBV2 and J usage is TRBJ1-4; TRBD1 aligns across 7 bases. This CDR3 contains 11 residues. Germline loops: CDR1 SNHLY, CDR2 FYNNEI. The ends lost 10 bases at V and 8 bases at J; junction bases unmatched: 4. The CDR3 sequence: CATGQNEKLFF. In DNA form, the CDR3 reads TGTGCCACGGGACAGAACGAAAAACTGTTTTTT.

CDR3 protein: CASSWTDYGYTF. In nucleotides, the CDR3 is TGTGCCAGCAGTTGGACAGACTATGGCTACACCTTC. The chain links TRBV28 to TRBJ1-2; D might be TRBD1 (6 bases). This CDR3 spans 12 amino acids. The V gene's germline CDR1 is MDHEN and CDR2 SYDVKM. V lost 4 bases and J 3 bases, leaving 6 bases between the germline ends.

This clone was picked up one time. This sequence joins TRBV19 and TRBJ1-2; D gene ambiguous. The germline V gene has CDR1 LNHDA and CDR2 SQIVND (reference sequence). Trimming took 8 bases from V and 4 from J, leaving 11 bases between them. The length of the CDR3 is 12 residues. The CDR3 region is CASSEMTYGYTF. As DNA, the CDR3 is TGTGCCAGTTCCGAGATGACCTATGGCTACACCTTC.

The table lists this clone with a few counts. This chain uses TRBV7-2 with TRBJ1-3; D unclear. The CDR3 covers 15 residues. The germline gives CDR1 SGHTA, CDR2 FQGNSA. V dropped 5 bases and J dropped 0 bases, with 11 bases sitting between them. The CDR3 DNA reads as TGTGCCAGCAGCGAAAGAGACCCCTCTGGAAACACCATATATTTT. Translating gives CASSERDPSGNTIYF.

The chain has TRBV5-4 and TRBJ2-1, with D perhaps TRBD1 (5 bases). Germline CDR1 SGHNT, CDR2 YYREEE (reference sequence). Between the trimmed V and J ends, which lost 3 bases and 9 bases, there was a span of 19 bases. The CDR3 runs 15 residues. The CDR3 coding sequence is TGTGCCAGCAGCTCCCCCCAGGCAGGTCAGGGTGAGCAGTTCTTC. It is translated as CASSSPQAGQGEQFF.

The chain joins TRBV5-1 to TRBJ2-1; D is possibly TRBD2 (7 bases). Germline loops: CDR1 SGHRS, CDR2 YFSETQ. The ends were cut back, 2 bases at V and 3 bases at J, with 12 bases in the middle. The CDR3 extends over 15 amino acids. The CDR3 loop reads CASSFRRGGYNEQFF. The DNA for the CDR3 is TGCGCCAGCAGCTTTAGGAGGGGGGGCTACAATGAGCAGTTCTTC.

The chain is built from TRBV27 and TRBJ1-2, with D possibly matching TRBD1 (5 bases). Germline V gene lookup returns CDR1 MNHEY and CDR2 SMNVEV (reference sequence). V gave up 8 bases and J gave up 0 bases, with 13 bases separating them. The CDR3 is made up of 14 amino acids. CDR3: CASSPAGANYGYTF. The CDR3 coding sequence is TGTGCCAGCTCACCAGCGGGGGCTAACTATGGCTACACCTTC.

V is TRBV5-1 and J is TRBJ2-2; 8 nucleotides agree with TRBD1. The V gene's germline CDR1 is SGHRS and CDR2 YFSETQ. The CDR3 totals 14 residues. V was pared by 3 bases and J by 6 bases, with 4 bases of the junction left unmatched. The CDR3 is CASSSQGAAGELFF. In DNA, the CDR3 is TGCGCCAGCAGCTCGCAGGGGGCGGCCGGGGAGCTGTTTTTT.

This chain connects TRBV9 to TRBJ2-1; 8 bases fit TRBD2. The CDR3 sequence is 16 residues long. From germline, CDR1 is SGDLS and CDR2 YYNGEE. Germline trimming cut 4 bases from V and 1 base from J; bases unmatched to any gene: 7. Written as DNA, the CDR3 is TGTGCCAGCAGCACATTCGGGGGGGCGTCCTACAATGAGCAGTTCTTC. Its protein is CASSTFGGASYNEQFF. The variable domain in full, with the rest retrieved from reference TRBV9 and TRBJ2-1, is DSGVTQTPKHLITATGQRVTLRCSPRSGDLSVYWYQQSLDQGLQFLIQYYNGEERAKGNILERFSAQQFPDLHSELNLSSLELGDSALYFCASSTFGGASYNEQFFGPGTRLTVL.

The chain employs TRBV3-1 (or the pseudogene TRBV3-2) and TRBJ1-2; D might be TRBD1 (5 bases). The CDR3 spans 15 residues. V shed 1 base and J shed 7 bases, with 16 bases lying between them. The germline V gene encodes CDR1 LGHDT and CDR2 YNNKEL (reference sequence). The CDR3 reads CASSQGGGGALGYTF. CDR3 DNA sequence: TGTGCCAGCAGCCAAGGGGGCGGGGGTGCCCTTGGCTACACCTTC.

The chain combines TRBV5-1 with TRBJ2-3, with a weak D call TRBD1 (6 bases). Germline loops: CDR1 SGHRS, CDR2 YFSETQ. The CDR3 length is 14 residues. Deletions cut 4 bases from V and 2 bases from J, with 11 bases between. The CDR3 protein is CASSPGTNTDTQYF. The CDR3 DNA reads TGCGCCAGCAGCCCCGGGACAAACACAGATACGCAGTATTTT.

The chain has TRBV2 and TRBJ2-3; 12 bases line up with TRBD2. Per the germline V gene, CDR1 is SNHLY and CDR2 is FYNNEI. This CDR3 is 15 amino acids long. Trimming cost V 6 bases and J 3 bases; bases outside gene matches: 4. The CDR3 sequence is CASSALAGGTDTQYF. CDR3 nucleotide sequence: TGTGCCAGCAGCGCCCTAGCGGGGGGGACAGATACGCAGTATTTT.

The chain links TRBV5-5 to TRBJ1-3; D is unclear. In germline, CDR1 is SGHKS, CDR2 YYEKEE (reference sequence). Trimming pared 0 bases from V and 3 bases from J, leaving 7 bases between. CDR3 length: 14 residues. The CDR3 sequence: CASSLGPDGNTIYF. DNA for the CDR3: TGTGCCAGCAGCTTGGGGCCAGATGGAAACACCATATATTTT.

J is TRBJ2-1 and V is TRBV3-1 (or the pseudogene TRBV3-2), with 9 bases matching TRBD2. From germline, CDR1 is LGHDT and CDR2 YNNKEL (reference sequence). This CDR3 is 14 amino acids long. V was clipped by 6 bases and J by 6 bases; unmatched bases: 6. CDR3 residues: CASRKRGESNEQFF. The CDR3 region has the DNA TGTGCCAGCAGAAAGCGGGGGGAAAGCAATGAGCAGTTCTTC.

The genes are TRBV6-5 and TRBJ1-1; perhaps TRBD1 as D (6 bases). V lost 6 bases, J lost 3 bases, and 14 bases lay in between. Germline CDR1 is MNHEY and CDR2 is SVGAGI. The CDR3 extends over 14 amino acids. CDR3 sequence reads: CASSQLTGHTEAFF. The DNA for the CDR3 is TGTGCCAGCAGCCAGCTGACAGGTCACACTGAAGCTTTCTTT.

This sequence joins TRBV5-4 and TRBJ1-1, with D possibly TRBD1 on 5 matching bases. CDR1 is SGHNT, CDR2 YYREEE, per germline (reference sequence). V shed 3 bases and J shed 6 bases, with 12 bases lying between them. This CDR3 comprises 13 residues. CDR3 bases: TGTGCCAGCAGCTCCTACGAGGGACCTGAAGCTTTCTTT. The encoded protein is CASSSYEGPEAFF.

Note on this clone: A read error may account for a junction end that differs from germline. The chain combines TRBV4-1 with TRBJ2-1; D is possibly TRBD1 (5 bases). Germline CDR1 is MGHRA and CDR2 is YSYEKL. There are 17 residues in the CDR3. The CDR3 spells CASSQDSRTIVYDEQFF. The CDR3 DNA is TGCGCCAGCAGCCAAGATTCTAGGACAATTGTCTACGATGAGCAGTTCTTC.

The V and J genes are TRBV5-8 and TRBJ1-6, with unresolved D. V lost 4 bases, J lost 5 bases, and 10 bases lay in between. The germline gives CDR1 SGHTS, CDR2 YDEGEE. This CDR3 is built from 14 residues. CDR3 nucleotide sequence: TGTGCCAGCAGCCCCGGTAGGGATAATTCACCCCTCCACTTT. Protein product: CASSPGRDNSPLHF.

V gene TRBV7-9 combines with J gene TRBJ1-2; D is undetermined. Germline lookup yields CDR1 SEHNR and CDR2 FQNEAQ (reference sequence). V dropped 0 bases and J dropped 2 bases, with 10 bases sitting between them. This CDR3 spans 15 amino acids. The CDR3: CASSLAEGINYGYTF. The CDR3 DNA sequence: TGTGCCAGCAGCTTAGCGGAAGGGATCAACTATGGCTACACCTTC.

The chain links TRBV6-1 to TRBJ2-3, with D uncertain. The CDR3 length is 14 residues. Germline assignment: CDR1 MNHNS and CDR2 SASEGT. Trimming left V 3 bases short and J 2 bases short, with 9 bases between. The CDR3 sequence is CASSDRVHTDTQYF. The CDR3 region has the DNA TGTGCCAGCAGTGACCGGGTCCACACAGATACGCAGTATTTT.